These T cell receptor beta chains were read from a single sample in a study of blood T cell repertoires in COVID-19. This table comes from immunoSEQ multiplex PCR, and its TCRdb copy is limited to in-frame clones, with some not included. The sample holds about 290,000 clones, approximately 91% seen once. Material for sequencing was PBMCs or T cells enriched from blood (not recorded which). These receptors all stem from a woman between 40 and 50 years old who had recovered from COVID-19. Both conserved end residues are trimmed from each CDR3. The D gene is left open where the match is weak. Size values are once, few and many counts, or a class for expanded clones, and some rows have none.

>TRBD1|NA|TRBV6-2/TRBV6-3
ASSGTGEPPYEQY
>TRBD1|few|TRBV19
ASSPGTGGYEQY
>NA|NA|TRBV28
ASSLLVGAGNTIY
>TRBD1|NA|TRBV13
ASSLAGGKNYGYT
>NA|once|TRBV18
ASSPLQESGGYT
>NA|NA|TRBV5-4
ASSRDSGNTIY
>NA|NA|TRBV4-2
ASSQGPGSNYGYT
>TRBD2|NA|TRBV5-1
ASTGLAGGQETQY
>NA|NA|TRBV5-1
ASSADSNDSPLH
>TRBD2|NA|TRBV9
ASSPRVSGGYNEQF
>TRBD1|few|TRBV15
ATSRDFGQGY
>NA|NA|TRBV19
ASSRTGSVGYT
>NA|NA|TRBV5-1
ASSFIPGHLDEKLF
>NA|NA|TRBV5-1
ASSMGQMNTEAF
>NA|NA|TRBV7-2
ASSQNAGTTLGETQY
>NA|NA|TRBV7-2
ASSFSSSQPQH
>TRBD1|NA|TRBV12-3/TRBV12-4
ASSRQGGTEAF
>NA|NA|TRBV11-2
ASSLYGRTDSYEQY
>NA|NA|TRBV5-1
ASSLDPGSGETQY
>TRBD2|NA|TRBV29-1
SAETSGGAGEQF
>NA|NA|TRBV30
AWSESRGTEAF